This T cell receptor (beta chain) was recovered during a study of T-cell memory formation after mild COVID-19. Study summary: TCR clusters largely stayed donor specific.

Study-wide points: A second wave expanding day 15 to 37 was CD4+-biased; contracting clones were balanced. Second-wave clones reaching peak frequency on day 37 lacked confirmed SARS-CoV-2 specificity.

This CDR3 has 18 amino acids. The V gene end was trimmed by 6 bases and the J gene end by 0 bases; junction bases not matched to a gene: 11. To note about this clonotype: Its antigen is not known.

5'RACE with constant-segment primers yielded barcoded, UMI-tagged TCR alpha and TCR beta cDNA libraries. A single record per CDR3 protein comes from TCRdb applying MiXCR to the 5' RACE reads. The data hold 100,000 to 150,000 distinct CDR3 sequences, with about 6.5% observed a single time. What was sequenced was PBMCs or a T cell subset sorted from them (not recorded which). The chain combines TRBV12-3 or TRBV12-4 with TRBJ2-2; the match to TRBD2 covers 9 bases. The sequence derives from an adult woman who had mild COVID-19 (a few samples of this study predate the infection). Cell type and time point are not known. CDR3 loop: CASRPAGAGGPNTGELFF. CDR3 nucleotides: TGTGCCAGCAGACCCGCAGGCGCGGGGGGGCCGAACACCGGGGAGCTGTTTTTT.